Listed here is a single TCR beta chain. Its specificity is unknown. MiXCR, run by TCRdb on the RT-PCR reads, gives a single entry per CDR3 protein. The repertoire holds 800,000 or so distinct CDR3 sequences, approximately 21% seen once, with roughly 10% in the top ten. These data are taken from a study of response to subunit inactivated influenza vaccine. Study results and limitations: The study's authors posited that every seasonal influenza vaccination enlists few new T cells.

This CDR3 contains 13 residues. The junction had 6 bases not matched to a gene; V was cut back by 7 bases and J by 7 bases. CDR1 is SGHVS, CDR2 FNYEAQ, per germline. The chain employs TRBV7-6 and TRBJ2-2; 7 bases agree with TRBD1. The clonotype comes from a man over 45 who received an inactivated influenza vaccine. The source material was PBMCs from blood, sampled 5 days after vaccination. CDR3 amino acids: CASNPTGNGELFF. The CDR3 DNA is TGTGCCAGCAACCCGACAGGGAACGGGGAGCTGTTTTTT.